Listed here is a single TCR beta chain. Antigen unknown. This CDR3 region has 13 residues. Trimming took 7 bases from V and 5 from J, leaving 17 bases between them. Germline CDR1 is SQVTM and CDR2 is ANQGSEA. The sample comes from a study of T cell responses to AZD1222 COVID-19 vaccine. Study-wide results and limits: Donors were chiefly white British, with a greater number of females, and clonal diversity was perhaps underestimated. It was only a handful of AZD1222 recipients who were seropositive at baseline.

The data were produced by immunoSEQ multiplex PCR, yet TCRdb's version contains in-frame clones alone and is incomplete. The sample consists of tens of thousands of clones, 65% to 85% of them appearing once. The receptor was isolated from an adult in good health. The starting material was peripheral blood, obtained on day 0 of AZD1222 vaccination. The genes are TRBV29-1 and TRBJ1-1; D perhaps matches TRBD1 (5 bases). CDR3 bases: TGCAGCGCACTCGGACGGGGGAATACTGAAGCTTTCTTT. This gives the protein CSALGRGNTEAFF.